These T cell receptor beta chains were read from a single sample in a study of radiotherapy plus CTLA-4 blockade in lung cancer. Profiled with immunoSEQ multiplex PCR; TCRdb holds only in-frame clones, not every one. The top ten hold under 20% of the sample, which has roughly 45,000 clones, 50% to 70% seen once. The input for sequencing was peripheral blood, taken from a patient treated with radiotherapy plus ipilimumab. These receptors all come from a human donor with non-small cell lung cancer who had a partial response to radiotherapy plus ipilimumab. Each CDR3 is given with its conserved first and last residue. D genes are given only for firm matches. Clone size, where shown, is once, few, many, or a class for clones that have expanded.

v_call	j_call	d_call	clone_size	cdr3_aa	cdr3_nt
TRBV6-5	TRBJ2-1	.	.	CASIGRPTYNEQFF	TGTGCCAGCATAGGGAGGCCCACCTACAATGAGCAGTTCTTC
TRBV10-3	TRBJ2-2	TRBD2	once	CAISETSDDTGELFF	TGTGCCATCAGTGAGACTAGCGACGACACCGGGGAGCTGTTTTTT
TRBV5-1	TRBJ2-2	TRBD1	.	CASIGTGTSGELFF	TGCGCCAGCATTGGGACAGGGACCAGCGGGGAGCTGTTTTTT
TRBV4-2	TRBJ1-1	TRBD1	.	CASSQASGGTEAFF	TGTGCCAGCAGCCAAGCGTCAGGGGGGACTGAAGCTTTCTTT
TRBV9	TRBJ2-7	.	few	CASSVASSYEQYF	TGTGCCAGCAGCGTAGCTTCTTCCTACGAGCAGTACTTC
TRBV7-9	TRBJ1-5	.	few	CASSRGGDEGQPQHF	TGTGCCAGCAGCCGGGGGGGGGATGAGGGCCAGCCCCAGCATTTT
TRBV11-3	TRBJ2-2	.	once	CASSGQGTNTGELFF	TGTGCCAGCAGCGGCCAGGGCACGAACACCGGGGAGCTGTTTTTT
TRBV9	TRBJ2-1	TRBD2	.	CASSALAGANVGEQFF	TGTGCCAGCAGCGCACTAGCGGGAGCGAATGTGGGTGAGCAGTTCTTC
TRBV27	TRBJ2-5	TRBD2	.	CASSLWGTSGRVRQETQYF	TGTGCCAGCAGTTTATGGGGGACTAGCGGGAGGGTACGTCAAGAGACCCAGTACTTC
TRBV30	TRBJ1-1	.	.	CARSVEGGTEAFF	TGTGCCCGGAGTGTGGAGGGCGGAACTGAAGCTTTCTTT
TRBV5-4	TRBJ2-5	.	.	CASSPGNQETQYF	TGTGCCAGCAGCCCAGGGAACCAAGAGACCCAGTACTTC
TRBV7-2	TRBJ2-1	.	.	CASSLKDSSYNEQFF	TGTGCCAGCAGCCTGAAGGACTCGTCCTACAATGAGCAGTTCTTC
TRBV6-1	TRBJ1-5	.	.	CASISSGGDQPQHF	TGTGCCAGCATCTCAAGCGGGGGAGATCAGCCCCAGCATTTT
TRBV7-9	TRBJ1-6	TRBD1	few	CASSFGTGRGSPLHF	TGTGCCAGCAGCTTCGGGACAGGACGGGGGTCACCCCTCCACTTT
TRBV6-6	TRBJ2-1	.	.	CASNLENSYNEQFF	TGTGCCAGCAATCTAGAAAACTCCTACAATGAGCAGTTCTTC
TRBV7-3	TRBJ2-3	TRBD2	.	CASSPGPSGGSDTQYF	TGTGCCAGCAGCCCCGGGCCTAGCGGGGGTTCAGATACGCAGTATTTT
TRBV4-2	TRBJ1-3	.	.	CASSLVGRTGNTIYF	TGTGCCAGCAGCTTGGTAGGGAGGACTGGAAACACCATATATTTT
TRBV5-1	TRBJ1-6	TRBD1	.	CASSPQGDPLHF	TGCGCCAGCAGCCCACAGGGGGACCCCCTCCACTTT
TRBV16	TRBJ2-7	TRBD1	.	CASSRLGGTGSHEQYF	TGTGCCAGCAGCCGACTAGGGGGGACAGGGTCCCACGAGCAGTACTTC
TRBV5-1	TRBJ2-2	TRBD2	.	CASSLDPGLAGELFF	TGCGCCAGCAGCTTGGACCCGGGACTAGCGGGGGAGCTGTTTTTT
TRBV11-2	TRBJ2-5	.	.	CGERPEGSETQYF	TGTGGCGAGCGGCCCGAAGGTAGCGAGACCCAGTACTTC
TRBV10-3	TRBJ2-1	TRBD2	.	CAISGELAGGGSEQFF	TGTGCCATCAGTGGGGAGCTAGCGGGAGGTGGGAGTGAGCAGTTCTTC
TRBV7-9	TRBJ2-1	TRBD2	once	CASSPPASGRSYNEQFF	TGTGCCAGCAGCCCCCCCGCTAGCGGGCGCTCCTACAATGAGCAGTTCTTC
TRBV6-5	TRBJ1-1	.	.	CASSARRGTEAFF	TGTGCCAGCAGTGCTCGGAGAGGCACTGAAGCTTTCTTT
TRBV9	TRBJ1-1	TRBD1	.	CASSLGGQGITEAFF	TGTGCCAGCAGCCTCGGTGGACAGGGTATCACTGAAGCTTTCTTT
TRBV5-4	TRBJ2-1	.	.	CASSQRDEQFF	TGTGCCAGCAGCCAACGGGATGAGCAGTTCTTC
TRBV29-1	TRBJ1-1	.	.	CSVDRGLGTEAFF	TGCAGCGTTGATCGGGGATTAGGCACTGAAGCTTTCTTT
TRBV14	TRBJ2-1	TRBD2	medium-sized	CASSLRRTSGMRNEQFF	TGTGCCAGCAGCTTACGTAGGACTAGCGGGATGCGTAATGAGCAGTTCTTC
TRBV11-2	TRBJ2-4	.	.	CASLGGGPAKNIQYF	TGTGCCAGCTTAGGGGGGGGGCCGGCCAAAAACATTCAGTACTTC
TRBV10-3	TRBJ1-1	.	.	CAIRLGTEAFF	TGTGCCATCAGACTAGGCACTGAAGCTTTCTTT
TRBV7-9	TRBJ2-4	.	.	CASSTSTENIQYF	TGTGCCAGCAGCACCTCTACGGAAAACATTCAGTACTTC
TRBV19	TRBJ1-3	.	.	CASSKGGHGNTIYF	TGTGCCAGTAGTAAAGGGGGACACGGAAACACCATATATTTT
TRBV11-2	TRBJ2-1	.	.	CASSVRRIASYNEQFF	TGTGCCAGCAGCGTTAGGAGGATAGCGAGCTACAATGAGCAGTTCTTC
TRBV7-8	TRBJ2-1	TRBD2	.	CASSLGTSFGEQFF	TGTGCCAGCAGCTTGGGGACTAGTTTTGGTGAGCAGTTCTTC
TRBV7-9	TRBJ2-7	TRBD1	many	CASSPGQVPYEQYF	TGTGCCAGCAGCCCCGGACAGGTACCCTACGAGCAGTACTTC
TRBV7-2	TRBJ2-2	.	.	CASSFYRANTGELFF	TGTGCCAGCAGCTTTTACAGGGCGAACACCGGGGAGCTGTTTTTT
TRBV19	TRBJ1-2	TRBD1	.	CASSIEHRGLNYGYTF	TGTGCCAGTAGTATAGAACACAGGGGGCTAAACTATGGCTACACCTTC